Below are 30 T cell receptor beta chains sequenced from a single sample in a study of a mutant IDH1 vaccine in newly diagnosed glioma. Described time point: week 35, safety follow-up. Every vaccination contained 300 ug of the mutant IDH1 20-mer peptide and was paired with topical imiquimod. No cognate antigen is known for these TCRs. The data were produced by immunoSEQ multiplex PCR, yet TCRdb's version contains in-frame clones alone and is incomplete. The data show 73,000 or so clones, roughly 84% seen once. The sample here was PBMCs, taken from a glioma patient whose treatment included an IDH1 peptide vaccine. The receptor source for this set is a man aged 18 to 29 with glioma.

V gene TRBV4-2 combines with J gene TRBJ1-2; D is perhaps TRBD1 (6 bases). The CDR3 is made up of 16 amino acids. Trimming left V 1 base short and J 5 bases short, with 17 bases between. Looked up from germline, CDR1 is LGHNA and CDR2 is YNFKEQ. The CDR3 bases are TGTGCCAGCAGCCAAGGAGACGCCCAGGGGACTTATGGCTACACCTTC. It translates to CASSQGDAQGTYGYTF.

The chain links TRBV27 to TRBJ1-2; D call uncertain. The V end was cut by 6 bases, the J end by 5 bases, with 25 bases between. The CDR3 contains 17 residues. CDR1 is MNHEY, CDR2 SMNVEV, per germline (reference sequence). CDR3 coding DNA: TGTGCCAGCAGGGGCCGTTTCGGGTCGCCTCTCGGGTATGGCTACACCTTC. Protein product: CASRGRFGSPLGYGYTF.

This clone was counted between two and nine times. The V gene is TRBV9, the J gene TRBJ1-1; D unclear. The CDR3 has 16 amino acids. V lost 4 bases and J 4 bases, leaving 20 bases between the germline ends. In germline, CDR1 is SGDLS, CDR2 YYNGEE. CDR3 residues: CASSLIDPVGGTEAFF. The DNA for the CDR3 is TGTGCCAGCAGCTTAATCGACCCCGTGGGAGGCACTGAAGCTTTCTTT.

The chain links TRBV19 to TRBJ1-2; 11 positions agree with TRBD1. V lost 5 bases to trimming and J lost 3 bases; unmatched junction nucleotides: 5. The CDR3 covers 15 residues. Germline V gene sequence: CDR1 LNHDA, CDR2 SQIVND (reference sequence). The CDR3, as DNA: TGTGCCAGTAGTCCCGGGACAGGGGGTCACTATGGCTACACCTTC. Translation gives CASSPGTGGHYGYTF. The whole variable domain, filled in from reference TRBV19 and TRBJ1-2, reads DGGITQSPKYLFRKEGQNVTLSCEQNLNHDAMYWYRQDPGQGLRLIYYSQIVNDFQKGDIAEGYSVSREKKESFPLTVTSAQKNPTAFYLCASSPGTGGHYGYTFGSGTRLTVV.

The rearrangement uses TRBV7-3 and TRBJ2-3; TRBD1 agrees at 9 bases. J was trimmed by 5 bases and V by 4 bases; bases with no gene match: 19. The CDR3 totals 19 residues. Germline CDR1 SGHTA, CDR2 FQGTGA. The CDR3 is CASSSPRGTGLGHGDTQYF. CDR3 in DNA: TGTGCCAGCAGCTCGCCCAGAGGGACAGGGCTAGGTCATGGAGATACGCAGTATTTT. Drawing the rest from reference TRBV7-3 and TRBJ2-3, the complete variable domain is GAGVSQTPSNKVTEKGKYVELRCDPISGHTALYWYRQSLGQGPEFLIYFQGTGAADDSGLPNDRFFAVRPEGSVSTLKIQRTERGDSAVYLCASSSPRGTGLGHGDTQYFGPGTRLTVL.

The chain carries TRBV27 and TRBJ2-7; TRBD1 agrees at 8 bases. This CDR3 is 13 amino acids long. Losses at the gene ends were 6 bases for V and 5 bases for J; bases not matched to a gene: 6. Germline assignment: CDR1 MNHEY and CDR2 SMNVEV (reference sequence). CDR3 residues: CASRRQGINEQYF. CDR3 nucleotide sequence: TGTGCCAGCAGAAGACAGGGGATTAACGAGCAGTACTTC.

Many counts were recorded for this clone. This chain links TRBV4-3 with TRBJ1-6; D gene uncertain. CDR1 LGHNA and CDR2 YSLEER come from the germline V gene. This CDR3 comprises 15 residues. V shed 3 bases and J shed 6 bases, with 12 bases lying between them. CDR3 amino acids: CASSQEGSTNSPLHF. Written as DNA, the CDR3 is TGCGCCAGCAGCCAGGAGGGCAGCACTAATTCACCCCTCCACTTT.

V and J are TRBV5-8 and TRBJ1-4, with a weak D call TRBD1 (5 bases). The V end lost 8 bases, the J end lost 7 bases, and 15 bases lay between the germline ends. Germline-derived CDR1 and CDR2 are SGHTS and YDEGEE. This CDR3 has 13 amino acids. The CDR3 coding sequence is TGTGCCAGTGACCGACAGTCCGCTGAAAAACTGTTTTTT. It specifies CASDRQSAEKLFF.

V usage is TRBV18 and J usage is TRBJ2-6, with unresolved D. The CDR3 extends over 14 amino acids. CDR1 KGHSH and CDR2 LQKENI come from the germline V gene. Between the trimmed V and J ends, which lost 3 bases and 1 base, there was a span of 4 bases. CDR3 coding DNA: TGTGCCAGCTCACCTGCATCTGGGGCCAACGTCCTGACTTTC. It is translated as CASSPASGANVLTF.

J is TRBJ1-2 and V is TRBV19; 7 positions match TRBD1. The CDR3 has 15 residues. Germline V gene sequence: CDR1 LNHDA, CDR2 SQIVND (reference sequence). Losses at the gene ends were 6 bases for V and 3 bases for J; bases not matched to a gene: 10. This CDR3 reads CASRSTGTLDYGYTF. CDR3 nucleotide sequence: TGTGCCAGTAGATCGACAGGGACGCTTGACTATGGCTACACCTTC.

This clone came up a few times. The chain employs TRBV6-5 and TRBJ1-2, with D perhaps matching TRBD1 (5 bases). The CDR3 extends over 14 amino acids. CDR1 is MNHEY, CDR2 SVGAGI, per germline. Trimming pared 4 bases from V and 5 bases from J, leaving 14 bases between. The CDR3 nucleotides are TGTGCCAGCAGTTTTTTGCCAGGGAAGTATGGCTACACCTTC. Protein: CASSFLPGKYGYTF.

This clone was picked up one time. The rearrangement joins TRBV4-3 to TRBJ1-2; maybe TRBD1 (6 bases). Per germline, CDR1 LGHNA and CDR2 YSLEER. The V gene lost 4 bases and the J gene lost 8 bases, with 20 bases spanning the gap. CDR3 length equals 15 residues. The CDR3 DNA reads TGCGCCAGCAGCCTCTTAGGGGGGGAGGGAGGCGGCTACACCTTC. It codes for CASSLLGGEGGGYTF.

The chain links TRBV7-8 to TRBJ2-7, with a weak D call TRBD2 (6 bases). The V end lost 3 bases, the J end lost 1 base, and 13 bases lay between the germline ends. Germline V gives CDR1 SGHVS, CDR2 FQNEAQ. This CDR3 spans 15 amino acids. CDR3 DNA: TGTGCCAGCAGCTTCGGGAGCACCCCTTCCTACGAGCAGTACTTC. It yields the protein CASSFGSTPSYEQYF.

For this clone: One end of the junction varies from germline; a read error may be responsible. V usage is TRBV7-9 and J usage is TRBJ2-7; D is tentatively TRBD1 or TRBD2 (5 bases each). CDR1 and CDR2 from the germline V gene are SEHNR and FQNEAQ (reference sequence). CDR3 length: 12 residues. The CDR3 protein is CASSPEGTGESF. As DNA, the CDR3 is TGTGCCAGCAGCCCCGAGGGAACAGGAGAGTCCTTC.

The V call is TRBV19, the J call TRBJ1-2, with no clear D. V lost 3 bases, J lost 4 bases, and 12 bases lay in between. CDR3 length: 14 amino acids. The V gene's germline CDR1 is LNHDA and CDR2 SQIVND (reference sequence). CDR3 loop: CASSIATPLYGYTF. The CDR3 coding sequence is TGTGCCAGTAGTATTGCGACCCCTCTCTATGGCTACACCTTC.

The chain is built from TRBV5-1 and TRBJ1-2; the D gene is possibly TRBD1 (6 bases). The CDR3 has 13 amino acids. Looked up from germline, CDR1 is SGHRS and CDR2 is YFSETQ. Trimming stripped 2 bases from V and 4 bases from J, with 9 bases between. This CDR3 reads CASSFSQGYGYTF. The CDR3 nucleotides are TGCGCCAGCAGCTTTTCACAGGGCTATGGCTACACCTTC.

The chain uses TRBV18 and TRBJ1-1, with 7 bases lining up with TRBD1. The CDR3 loop spans 16 amino acids. Germline-derived CDR1 and CDR2 are KGHSH and LQKENI. V was pared by 6 bases and J by 1 base, with 11 bases of the junction left unmatched. The CDR3 loop is CASSQMGQTSNTEAFF. CDR3 bases: TGTGCCAGCTCCCAAATGGGACAGACTTCGAACACTGAAGCTTTCTTT.

This chain uses TRBV5-6 with TRBJ2-7; 9 bases are shared with TRBD2. The CDR3 is made up of 16 amino acids. The V gene end was trimmed by 1 base and the J gene end by 5 bases; junction bases not matched to a gene: 10. The germline V gene encodes CDR1 SGHDT and CDR2 YYEEEE. The CDR3 coding sequence is TGTGCCAGCAGCTTGCTACCAGCGGGGGGCAGTCACGAGCAGTACTTC. Translation: CASSLLPAGGSHEQYF.

The chain has TRBV9 and TRBJ2-7; perhaps TRBD1 as D (5 bases). Between the trimmed V and J ends, which lost 0 bases and 1 base, there was a span of 5 bases. The CDR3 spans 13 residues. The germline V gene has CDR1 SGDLS and CDR2 YYNGEE. This CDR3 reads CASSVGQSYEQYF. The CDR3 bases are TGTGCCAGCAGCGTAGGACAGTCCTACGAGCAGTACTTC. Combining the CDR3 with reference TRBV9 and TRBJ2-7 gives the whole variable domain DSGVTQTPKHLITATGQRVTLRCSPRSGDLSVYWYQQSLDQGLQFLIQYYNGEERAKGNILERFSAQQFPDLHSELNLSSLELGDSALYFCASSVGQSYEQYFGPGTRLTVT.

The chain uses TRBV6-5 and TRBJ2-2; D is unresolved. This CDR3 has 12 residues. With 7 bases removed from V and 3 bases from J, the gap between germline ends came to 6 bases. Germline V gene lookup returns CDR1 MNHEY and CDR2 SVGAGI. CDR3: CASKSDTGELFF. Here the CDR3 DNA reads TGTGCCAGCAAGAGCGACACCGGGGAGCTGTTTTTT.

CDR3 sequence (DNA): TGTGCCAGCACTCTACTTGACAGGGGAAGGCATTGCACCTTC. The encoded protein is CASTLLDRGRHCTF. The chain recombines TRBV6-1 with TRBJ1-2, with 8 bases lining up with TRBD1. The CDR3 spans 14 residues. V dropped 7 bases and J dropped 13; count of bases not matched to a gene: 17. Germline CDR1 MNHNS, CDR2 SASEGT.

The chain links TRBV19 to TRBJ1-5; D gene unclear. Per the germline V gene, CDR1 is LNHDA and CDR2 is SQIVND (reference sequence). This CDR3 region has 13 residues. V dropped 6 bases and J dropped 3 bases, with 9 bases sitting between them. The CDR3 DNA sequence: TGTGCCAGTAGCTCGAACTCCAATCAGCCCCAGCATTTT. Translated, it gives CASSSNSNQPQHF.

CDR3 DNA sequence: TGTGCCAGCAGCACAGGATCCGGGGCCAACGTCCTGACTTTC. Translation: CASSTGSGANVLTF. V gene TRBV25-1 combines with J gene TRBJ2-6; a weak D match, TRBD1 (5 bases). There are 14 residues in the CDR3. V gave up 6 bases and J gave up 4 bases, with 10 bases separating them. The germline V gene encodes CDR1 MGHDK and CDR2 SYGVNS.

The CDR3 is CASSLNTNTEAFF. CDR3 nucleotide sequence: TGTGCCAGCAGCTTAAACACCAACACTGAAGCTTTCTTT. The chain uses TRBV7-2 and TRBJ1-1; D is ambiguous. Germline lookup yields CDR1 SGHTA and CDR2 FQGNSA. V gave up 2 bases and J gave up 2 bases, with 6 bases separating them. This CDR3 region has 13 residues. Full variable domain (rest looked up from reference TRBV7-2 and TRBJ1-1): GAGVSQSPSNKVTEKGKDVELRCDPISGHTALYWYRQSLGQGLEFLIYFQGNSAPDKSGLPSDRFSAERTGGSVSTLTIQRTQQEDSAVYLCASSLNTNTEAFFGQGTRLTVV.

The chain carries TRBV27 and TRBJ2-1; maybe TRBD1 (6 bases). Germline CDR1 reads MNHEY; CDR2 reads SMNVEV (reference sequence). V was shortened by 11 bases and J by 6 bases, with 32 bases between the two germline ends. This CDR3 contains 18 residues. CDR3 loop: CAGRSRGHRDNRLNEQFF. The CDR3 nucleotides read TGTGCCGGCCGAAGCAGGGGCCACCGGGACAATCGGCTCAATGAGCAGTTCTTC.

V usage is TRBV7-2 and J usage is TRBJ1-4; 8 positions match TRBD1. The CDR3 sequence is 15 residues long. V lost 3 bases and J lost 8; bases outside the gene matches: 8. Germline V gene lookup returns CDR1 SGHTA and CDR2 FQGNSA. The CDR3 loop is CASSFQTGVGEKLFF. The DNA for the CDR3 is TGTGCCAGCAGCTTCCAGACAGGGGTGGGCGAAAAACTGTTTTTT.

The CDR3 region has the DNA TGTGCCAGCAGCGTCGCAGGGTATGGCTACACCTTC. Translated, it gives CASSVAGYGYTF. The chain has TRBV9 and TRBJ1-2, with a weak D call TRBD1 (5 bases). V dropped 2 bases and J dropped 5 bases, with 7 bases sitting between them. This CDR3 comprises 12 residues. The germline V gene has CDR1 SGDLS and CDR2 YYNGEE. Supplemented by reference TRBV9 and TRBJ1-2, the full variable domain reads DSGVTQTPKHLITATGQRVTLRCSPRSGDLSVYWYQQSLDQGLQFLIQYYNGEERAKGNILERFSAQQFPDLHSELNLSSLELGDSALYFCASSVAGYGYTFGSGTRLTVV.

This chain connects TRBV4-2 to TRBJ2-7, with 9 bases aligning to TRBD1. The CDR3 has 15 amino acids. V was clipped by 1 base and J by 3 bases; unmatched bases: 4. Germline values: CDR1 LGHNA, CDR2 YNFKEQ. Here the CDR3 reads CASSQGQGVLYEQYF. The CDR3 nucleotides read TGTGCCAGCAGCCAAGGACAGGGGGTGCTCTACGAGCAGTACTTC.

There are a few counts of this clone. The chain is built from TRBV12-5 and TRBJ1-5, with 9 positions matching TRBD1. CDR1 is LGHNT, CDR2 FRNRAP, per germline. The trim removed 6 bases at V and 4 bases at J, leaving 13 bases unmatched. The CDR3 runs to 17 residues. The CDR3 is CASGLKGGQGLNQPQHF. In DNA, the CDR3 is TGTGCTAGTGGCCTTAAGGGGGGACAGGGCTTAAATCAGCCCCAGCATTTT. Together with reference TRBV12-5 and TRBJ1-5, the CDR3 gives the full variable domain: DARVTQTPRHKVTEMGQEVTMRCQPILGHNTVFWYRQTMMQGLELLAYFRNRAPLDDSGMPKDRFSAEMPDATLATLKIQPSEPRDSAVYFCASGLKGGQGLNQPQHFGDGTRLSIL.

The chain has TRBV5-6 and TRBJ2-4; D is uncertain. The V end was cut by 4 bases, the J end by 10 bases, with 15 bases between. Germline V gene sequence: CDR1 SGHDT, CDR2 YYEEEE. The CDR3 spans 13 residues. The CDR3 DNA reads as TGTGCCAGCAGCGGTCCTCCGTTTTCTATTCAGTACTTC. Encoded protein: CASSGPPFSIQYF.